This T cell receptor (beta chain) derives from a study of T cell changes during pregnancy in multiple sclerosis. The protocol was immunoSEQ multiplex PCR, while the TCRdb copy is restricted to in-frame clones and leaves out a portion. The table includes about 52,000 clones, approximately 90% detected once. The CDR3 has 13 residues. Trimming removed 6 bases at V and 4 bases at J, with 11 bases between. The germline CDR1 and CDR2 sequences are MNHNS and SASEGT. The chain recombines TRBV6-1 with TRBJ2-3; D unresolved. The sequences come from CD4+ T cells from peripheral blood mononuclear cells, collected before pregnancy. The receptor's source is a female donor with multiple sclerosis, enrolled in a pregnancy study. CDR3 in amino acids: CASSGSFADTQYF. CDR3 sequence (DNA): TGTGCCAGCAGCGGGTCGTTCGCAGATACGCAGTATTTT.